These 18 T cell receptor beta chains share one sample of origin, sequenced in a study of blood T cell repertoires in COVID-19. Clones were sequenced by immunoSEQ multiplex PCR, and TCRdb holds only the in-frame ones, with some missing. The sample contains over 300,000 clones, around nine tenths of which appear only once. Source material: PBMCs or T cells enriched from blood (not recorded which). These receptors all come from a woman aged 30 to 39 who had recovered from COVID-19.

The chain joins TRBV9 to TRBJ1-2; tentatively, D is TRBD1 (6 bases). Germline V gene sequence: CDR1 SGDLS, CDR2 YYNGEE. Trimming cost V 0 bases and J 3 bases, with 18 bases left between them. The CDR3 consists of 17 residues. The CDR3 here is CASSVGESGRGHYGYTF. CDR3 coding DNA: TGTGCCAGCAGCGTAGGGGAGAGCGGCAGGGGCCACTATGGCTACACCTTC.

This chain joins TRBV7-2 and TRBJ2-7; possibly TRBD2 for D (6 bases). With 4 bases removed from V and 9 bases from J, the gap between germline ends came to 19 bases. CDR1 SGHTA and CDR2 FQGNSA come from the germline V gene. The CDR3 runs 14 residues. The CDR3 reads CASSSGGGEGVQYF. The CDR3, as DNA: TGTGCCAGCAGCTCCGGTGGAGGGGAAGGAGTGCAGTACTTC.

The rearrangement uses TRBV19 and TRBJ1-5; D is possibly TRBD1 (6 bases). Germline assignment: CDR1 LNHDA and CDR2 SQIVND (reference sequence). The V end was cut by 7 bases, the J end by 4 bases, with 20 bases between. The CDR3 spans 16 residues. CDR3 coding DNA: TGTGCCAGTAATACCCAGGGGCGGATGACAAATCAGCCCCAGCATTTT. It codes for CASNTQGRMTNQPQHF.

The rearrangement links TRBV29-1 to TRBJ2-1; no reliable D call. This CDR3 has 11 residues. The V end lost 5 bases, the J end lost 8 bases, and 10 bases lay between the germline ends. CDR1 SQVTM and CDR2 ANQGSEA come from the germline V gene. The CDR3 protein is CSVRPGYEQFF. CDR3 DNA sequence: TGCAGCGTTCGCCCAGGATATGAGCAGTTCTTC.

The chain carries TRBV10-3 and TRBJ1-2; D call uncertain. CDR1 and CDR2 (germline): ENHRY, SYGVKD. CDR3 size: 14 residues. V was pared by 0 bases and J by 0 bases, with 5 bases between. Here the CDR3 reads CAISESSTNYGYTF. CDR3 coding DNA: TGTGCCATCAGTGAGTCATCAACTAACTATGGCTACACCTTC.

The chain employs TRBV7-9 and TRBJ1-5; D gene uncertain. CDR1 and CDR2 (germline): SEHNR, FQNEAQ (reference sequence). This CDR3 is built from 13 residues. V dropped 8 bases and J dropped 2 bases, with 10 bases sitting between them. As DNA, the CDR3 is TGTGCCAGCGCGGCAGCAGGCAATCAGCCCCAGCATTTT. This translates into CASAAAGNQPQHF.

CDR3 bases: TGTGCCAGCAGCCCGAGGGTACCCGGGGAGCTGTTTTTT. Its protein product is CASSPRVPGELFF. V gene TRBV3-1 (or the pseudogene TRBV3-2) combines with J gene TRBJ2-2; TRBD2 might be the D (5 bases). The CDR3 runs to 13 residues. Trimming took 4 bases from V and 6 from J, leaving 9 bases between them. Per germline, CDR1 LGHDT and CDR2 YNNKEL (reference sequence).

This chain links TRBV14 with TRBJ1-2, with D perhaps matching TRBD1 (5 bases). The CDR3 covers 14 residues. The V end lost 0 bases, the J end lost 3 bases, and 8 bases lay between the germline ends. The germline gives CDR1 SGHDN, CDR2 FVKESK. The CDR3 nucleotides read TGTGCCAGCAGCCAAGACAGGGTAGACTATGGCTACACCTTC. This gives the protein CASSQDRVDYGYTF.

V usage is TRBV15 and J usage is TRBJ2-1; possibly TRBD2 for D (7 bases). V was shortened by 1 base and J by 3 bases, with 13 bases between the two germline ends. The germline V gene has CDR1 LNHNV and CDR2 YYDKDF (reference sequence). The CDR3 runs to 16 residues. CDR3 nucleotides: TGTGCCACCAGCAGAGGAACGGGGGGCCGCTACAATGAGCAGTTCTTC. It yields the protein CATSRGTGGRYNEQFF.

The chain has TRBV7-8 and TRBJ1-1; D perhaps matches TRBD1 (5 bases). Germline CDR1 SGHVS, CDR2 FQNEAQ. Trimming took off 6 bases at V and 4 bases at J, with 12 bases between the two ends. The CDR3 length is 13 residues. The CDR3 spells CASSVREVTEAFF. CDR3 in DNA: TGTGCCAGCAGTGTCAGGGAGGTCACTGAAGCTTTCTTT.

The chain employs TRBV6-6 and TRBJ1-2, with 8 bases fitting TRBD1. The V gene end was trimmed by 2 bases and the J gene end by 6 bases; junction bases not matched to a gene: 5. The CDR3 length is 14 residues. The germline gives CDR1 MNHNY, CDR2 SVGAGI (reference sequence). CDR3 nucleotide sequence: TGTGCCAGCAGTTACAGATCAGGGGGCGATGGCTACACCTTC. Translating it yields CASSYRSGGDGYTF.

This chain connects TRBV19 to TRBJ2-5, with 9 bases fitting TRBD2. The CDR3 loop spans 13 amino acids. Unmatched junction bases numbered 4, after V lost 7 bases and J lost 4 bases. In germline, CDR1 is LNHDA, CDR2 SQIVND (reference sequence). The CDR3 reads CASTAGGRETQYF. CDR3 nucleotide sequence: TGTGCCAGTACGGCGGGGGGGAGAGAGACCCAGTACTTC.

The CDR3 nucleotides read TGTGCCAGTAGTCCGGACAGGAGAAAACTGTTTTTT. It encodes CASSPDRRKLFF. J is TRBJ1-4 and V is TRBV19; 7 bases match TRBD1. The V segment lost 5 bases and the J segment 10 bases; nucleotides outside the gene matches: 4. This CDR3 comprises 12 residues. The V gene's germline CDR1 is LNHDA and CDR2 SQIVND (reference sequence).

The chain joins TRBV7-9 to TRBJ1-2; D unclear. The germline CDR1 and CDR2 sequences are SEHNR and FQNEAQ (reference sequence). Trimming left V 1 base short and J 4 bases short, with 13 bases between. CDR3 length equals 15 residues. In nucleotides, the CDR3 is TGTGCCAGCAGCTTAGATAAGGAGAGGAGCTATGGCTACACCTTC. Translating it yields CASSLDKERSYGYTF.

V usage is TRBV30 and J usage is TRBJ1-1; TRBD1 matches 7 bases. The CDR3 runs 13 residues. In germline, CDR1 is GTSNPN, CDR2 SVGIG (reference sequence). The V segment lost 6 bases and the J segment 4 bases; nucleotides outside the gene matches: 8. The CDR3: CACRQGLVTEAFF. The CDR3 DNA follows: TGTGCCTGTAGACAGGGTCTGGTCACTGAAGCTTTCTTT.

The rearrangement links TRBV4-1 to TRBJ1-2; the D is unclear. V lost 1 base and J lost 4, with 10 bases in between. The germline V gene has CDR1 MGHRA and CDR2 YSYEKL. The CDR3 covers 14 residues. CDR3 region: CASSQATQRYGYTF. As DNA, the CDR3 is TGCGCCAGCAGCCAAGCAACCCAGCGCTATGGCTACACCTTC.

This chain uses TRBV29-1 with TRBJ1-4; D perhaps matches TRBD1 (5 bases). The length of the CDR3 is 14 residues. The ends were cut back, 6 bases at V and 8 bases at J, with 19 bases in the middle. Germline V gene data show CDR1 as SQVTM and CDR2 as ANQGSEA. CDR3 coding DNA: TGCAGCGTAACATCGAGTGGGGCAGCGGAAAAACTGTTTTTT. Translated, it gives CSVTSSGAAEKLFF.

This clone was detected only a few times. The rearrangement joins TRBV12-3 or TRBV12-4 to TRBJ1-3; a possible D gene is TRBD1 (5 bases). V was pared by 5 bases and J by 9 bases, with 11 bases between. This CDR3 comprises 12 residues. The CDR3 DNA sequence: TGTGCCAGCAGTACCCTTCAGGGCACCATATATTTT. This codes for CASSTLQGTIYF.